The TCR beta chain under discussion was sequenced for a study of preoperative IRX-2 immunotherapy in early breast cancer. TCRdb's table, derived via immunoSEQ multiplex PCR, lists solely in-frame clones and lacks some. The table shows over 60,000 clones, with around 94% occurring only once. V lost 5 bases and J 4 bases, leaving 16 bases between the germline ends. Looked up from germline, CDR1 is SGHKS and CDR2 is YYEKEE (reference sequence). The CDR3 totals 14 residues. Treatment in this sample: preoperative locoregional IRX-2 cytokine immunotherapy. Patients received preoperative, locoregional IRX-2 cytokine immunotherapy in a phase Ib study.

The chain uses TRBV5-5 and TRBJ2-7; D is uncertain. The receptor was derived from a human donor with breast cancer. Collection took place from a patient treated with IRX-2 immunotherapy. The CDR3 spells CASRSIQPLYEQYF. In DNA, the CDR3 is TGTGCCAGCAGATCTATCCAACCCCTGTACGAGCAGTACTTC.